One and the same sample provided the 18 T cell receptor beta chains below, sequenced in a study of CD8 T cells in ankylosing spondylitis. Using its own MiXCR run on the 5' RACE reads, TCRdb lists one record per CDR3 protein. The table lists about 42,000 distinct CDR3 sequences, less than 3% of them singletons. The source material was blood, either unsorted or a sorted T cell fraction (not recorded which). These receptors all stem from a male donor with ankylosing spondylitis or in good health (not recorded which).

This clonotype occurred many times. The chain uses TRBV9 and TRBJ2-1; D may be TRBD2 (5 bases). The CDR3 sequence is 15 residues long. With 0 bases removed from V and 3 bases from J, the gap between germline ends came to 10 bases. Germline CDR1 reads SGDLS; CDR2 reads YYNGEE. CDR3 in amino acids: CASSVEWGDYNEQFF. The CDR3 DNA reads TGTGCCAGCAGCGTAGAGTGGGGAGACTACAATGAGCAGTTCTTC.

This clonotype was counted ten times or more. This chain connects TRBV9 to TRBJ2-6; D is undetermined. The V gene lost 4 bases and the J gene lost 0 bases, with 11 bases spanning the gap. The CDR3 covers 16 residues. Germline-derived CDR1 and CDR2 are SGDLS and YYNGEE. This CDR3 reads CASSPNSYSGANVLTF. The CDR3 DNA sequence: TGTGCCAGCAGCCCCAACTCCTACTCTGGGGCCAACGTCCTGACTTTC.

This clonotype appeared many times. V usage is TRBV9 and J usage is TRBJ2-1; 7 nucleotides agree with TRBD2. V lost 0 bases and J lost 4; bases outside the gene matches: 1. The CDR3 length is 14 residues. Germline V gene sequence: CDR1 SGDLS, CDR2 YYNGEE. CDR3 coding DNA: TGTGCCAGCAGCGTAGGGGGAGGGTACAATGAGCAGTTCTTC. This gives the protein CASSVGGGYNEQFF.

This clonotype was observed a few times. The chain is built from TRBV9 and TRBJ2-7; no clear D. The CDR3 contains 14 residues. V was cut by 4 bases and J by 5 bases, with 16 bases left in between. Per the germline V gene, CDR1 is SGDLS and CDR2 is YYNGEE. In DNA, the CDR3 is TGTGCCAGCAGCCCCCGCCCGGACGGCGACGAGCAGTACTTC. Translating gives CASSPRPDGDEQYF.

This clonotype was counted ten times or more. This chain connects TRBV9 to TRBJ2-3; D uncertain. Germline CDR1 SGDLS, CDR2 YYNGEE. The length of the CDR3 is 13 residues. Trimming removed 1 base at V and 6 bases at J, with 9 bases between. Here the CDR3 reads CASSVSSFDTQYF. The DNA for the CDR3 is TGTGCCAGCAGCGTATCCAGTTTCGATACGCAGTATTTT.

This clonotype was observed at least ten times. CDR3 region: CASSLGRTSGDTQYF. CDR3 nucleotides: TGTGCCAGCAGCCTTGGACGGACCTCGGGAGATACGCAGTATTTT. The rearrangement uses TRBV9 and TRBJ2-3; the D is unclear. Germline CDR1 and CDR2: SGDLS and YYNGEE. This CDR3 has 15 amino acids. Trimming removed 4 bases from V and 5 bases from J, with 17 bases in between. Full variable domain (outside the CDR3, taken from reference TRBV9 and TRBJ2-3): DSGVTQTPKHLITATGQRVTLRCSPRSGDLSVYWYQQSLDQGLQFLIQYYNGEERAKGNILERFSAQQFPDLHSELNLSSLELGDSALYFCASSLGRTSGDTQYFGPGTRLTVL.

This clonotype has only a few counts. V usage is TRBV9 and J usage is TRBJ2-2, with TRBD2 matching over 7 bases. Germline values: CDR1 SGDLS, CDR2 YYNGEE. The CDR3 contains 16 residues. With 1 base clipped from V and 1 base from J, the junction kept 4 bases outside the gene matches. The CDR3 region is CASSVSGGKNTGELFF. The CDR3 nucleotides read TGTGCCAGCAGCGTATCGGGGGGTAAGAACACCGGGGAGCTGTTTTTT.

This clonotype was recorded at least ten times. This chain connects TRBV9 to TRBJ2-1; 14 bases map to TRBD2. The ends lost 4 bases at V and 7 bases at J; junction bases unmatched: 10. Germline CDR1 is SGDLS and CDR2 is YYNGEE. The CDR3 length is 17 residues. The CDR3 DNA sequence: TGTGCCAGCAGCTTACGACCGGGACTAGCGGGAGAAAATGAGCAGTTCTTC. This sequence encodes CASSLRPGLAGENEQFF.

This clonotype occurred many times. The junction departs from germline at one end; a sequencing error may be responsible. This sequence joins TRBV9 and TRBJ2-7, with D possibly being TRBD2 (6 bases). Germline-derived CDR1 and CDR2 are SGDLS and YYNGEE. This CDR3 is 13 amino acids long. The CDR3 protein is CASSGTPGGEQYF. In DNA form, the CDR3 reads TGTGCCAGTAGCGGAACCCCGGGTGGCGAGCAGTACTTC. Looking up the rest from reference TRBV9 and TRBJ2-7 gives the full variable domain: DSGVTQTPKHLITATGQRVTLRCSPRSGDLSVYWYQQSLDQGLQFLIQYYNGEERAKGNILERFSAQQFPDLHSELNLSSLELGDSALYFCASSGTPGGEQYFGPGTRLTVT.

Many counts were recorded for this clonotype. The chain has TRBV9 and TRBJ2-1; TRBD2 matches at 8 bases. J was trimmed by 5 bases and V by 0 bases; bases with no gene match: 4. In germline, CDR1 is SGDLS, CDR2 YYNGEE. The length of the CDR3 is 15 residues. In DNA form, the CDR3 reads TGTGCCAGCAGCGTAGTGAGCGGGAGCCACAATGAGCAGTTCTTC. Its translation: CASSVVSGSHNEQFF.

In this sample, this clonotype turned up many times. The chain combines TRBV9 with TRBJ2-7, with 7 bases lining up with TRBD1. With 4 bases clipped from V and 7 bases from J, the junction kept 5 bases outside the gene matches. The germline CDR1 and CDR2 sequences are SGDLS and YYNGEE. The CDR3 totals 12 residues. CDR3 in DNA: TGTGCCAGCAGCAGGGGGCGCGATGAGCAGTACTTC. Its translation: CASSRGRDEQYF.

This clonotype has ten or more counts. This chain uses TRBV9 with TRBJ2-7, with 10 bases identical to TRBD2. This CDR3 is built from 15 residues. Germline V lookup: CDR1 SGDLS, CDR2 YYNGEE. The J segment lost 0 bases and the V segment lost 3 bases, leaving 3 bases of the junction unmatched. This CDR3 is CASSAASGSSYEQYF. The DNA for the CDR3 is TGTGCCAGCAGCGCAGCTAGCGGGAGCTCCTACGAGCAGTACTTC.

This clonotype was counted at least ten times. The chain links TRBV9 to TRBJ2-1; perhaps TRBD2 as D (6 bases). The germline CDR1 and CDR2 sequences are SGDLS and YYNGEE. CDR3 size: 13 residues. Between the trimmed V and J ends, which lost 7 bases and 5 bases, there was a span of 13 bases. The CDR3 here is CASSGSVNNEQFF. The CDR3 bases are TGTGCCAGCTCCGGGAGTGTGAACAATGAGCAGTTCTTC.

This clonotype was counted ten times or more. J is TRBJ2-4 and V is TRBV9; 10 nucleotides agree with TRBD2. V shed 4 bases and J 7 bases; nucleotides not matched to a gene: 8. The germline V gene encodes CDR1 SGDLS and CDR2 YYNGEE. The CDR3 totals 15 residues. The CDR3 sequence is CASSPSLAGRNIQYF. CDR3 DNA sequence: TGTGCCAGCAGCCCCTCACTAGCGGGAAGGAACATTCAGTACTTC.

This clonotype is termed medium-sized. The chain couples TRBV9 to TRBJ1-1, with D possibly TRBD1 on 5 matching bases. The germline V gene encodes CDR1 SGDLS and CDR2 YYNGEE. The V and J ends lost 4 bases and 4 bases respectively, with 17 bases between them. The CDR3 loop spans 15 amino acids. The DNA for the CDR3 is TGTGCCAGCAGCTTGGACGGTCCGGGGGGCACTGAAGCTTTCTTT. Encoded protein: CASSLDGPGGTEAFF.

The table lists this clonotype with many counts. The chain combines TRBV9 with TRBJ2-5; no clear D gene. The length of the CDR3 is 14 residues. Trimming stripped 0 bases from V and 4 bases from J, with 10 bases between. Germline CDR1 reads SGDLS; CDR2 reads YYNGEE. CDR3 sequence: CASSVGVQSETQYF. The CDR3 nucleotides read TGTGCCAGCAGCGTAGGGGTCCAGTCAGAGACCCAGTACTTC.

This clonotype showed up many times. This chain connects TRBV9 to TRBJ2-7; D gene ambiguous. CDR1 is SGDLS, CDR2 YYNGEE, per germline. The CDR3 consists of 15 residues. The V end was cut by 3 bases, the J end by 3 bases, with 16 bases between. The CDR3 spells CASSAGRSIDYEQYF. Written as DNA, the CDR3 is TGTGCCAGCAGCGCTGGTCGCTCGATTGACTACGAGCAGTACTTC. Filled out from reference TRBV9 and TRBJ2-7, the complete variable domain reads DSGVTQTPKHLITATGQRVTLRCSPRSGDLSVYWYQQSLDQGLQFLIQYYNGEERAKGNILERFSAQQFPDLHSELNLSSLELGDSALYFCASSAGRSIDYEQYFGPGTRLTVT.

This clonotype was picked up many times. The J gene is TRBJ2-2, the V gene TRBV9; 7 bases are a match to TRBD2. This CDR3 has 15 residues. J lost 3 bases, V lost 7 bases, and 9 bases had no gene match. Germline CDR1 is SGDLS and CDR2 is YYNGEE. The DNA for the CDR3 is TGTGCCAGCGGGGGGGGAGGGAAGTACACCGGGGAGCTGTTTTTT. Translating gives CASGGGGKYTGELFF. Supplemented by reference TRBV9 and TRBJ2-2, the full variable domain reads DSGVTQTPKHLITATGQRVTLRCSPRSGDLSVYWYQQSLDQGLQFLIQYYNGEERAKGNILERFSAQQFPDLHSELNLSSLELGDSALYFCASGGGGKYTGELFFGEGSRLTVL.